Presented here are 30 T cell receptor beta chains from one specimen sequenced in a study of T cell responses to AZD1222 COVID-19 vaccine. Clones were sequenced by immunoSEQ multiplex PCR, and TCRdb holds only the in-frame ones, with some missing. In the table there are 150,000 to 180,000 clones, less than 90% of which are singletons. The specimen was peripheral blood, collected on day 0 of AZD1222 vaccination. These receptors were collected from an adult in good health.

The J gene is TRBJ1-6, the V gene TRBV28; no firm D call. Germline CDR1 and CDR2: MDHEN and SYDVKM. This CDR3 contains 13 residues. Between the trimmed V and J ends, which lost 7 bases and 7 bases, there was a span of 11 bases. The chain's CDR3 is CASTSSRNSPLHF. The CDR3 DNA sequence: TGTGCCAGCACCTCTTCCAGGAATTCACCCCTCCACTTT.

The chain combines TRBV19 with TRBJ1-5; 10 bases match TRBD1. This CDR3 comprises 15 residues. Germline CDR1 reads LNHDA; CDR2 reads SQIVND (reference sequence). Losses at the gene ends were 6 bases for V and 3 bases for J; bases not matched to a gene: 5. CDR3: CASRLGQGNNQPQHF. CDR3 DNA: TGTGCCAGTAGGCTGGGACAGGGGAACAATCAGCCCCAGCATTTT.

The V gene is TRBV2, the J gene TRBJ1-4, with a weak D call TRBD1 (6 bases). Germline CDR1 is SNHLY and CDR2 is FYNNEI. This CDR3 is built from 15 residues. V was pared by 6 bases and J by 7 bases, with 18 bases between. CDR3 protein: CASRDQGGSGEKLFF. In nucleotides, the CDR3 is TGTGCCAGCAGGGATCAAGGGGGAAGTGGTGAAAAACTGTTTTTT.

The count of this clone is one. The gene calls are TRBV19 and TRBJ1-2; no firm D call. Trimming stripped 3 bases from V and 0 bases from J, with 11 bases between. Germline CDR1 is LNHDA and CDR2 is SQIVND (reference sequence). The CDR3 loop spans 15 amino acids. The DNA of the CDR3 is TGTGCCAGTAGTATCGAGAGCCGGTCTAACTATGGCTACACCTTC. Residues: CASSIESRSNYGYTF.

The CDR3 is CASSPGQLYGYTF. CDR3 coding DNA: TGTGCCAGCTCACCGGGACAGCTCTATGGCTACACCTTC. This chain uses TRBV18 with TRBJ1-2; the match to TRBD1 covers 7 bases. Germline V gene data show CDR1 as KGHSH and CDR2 as LQKENI. The CDR3 has 13 amino acids. V shed 3 bases and J 4 bases; nucleotides not matched to a gene: 2.

The rearrangement links TRBV27 to TRBJ1-5; a possible D gene is TRBD1 (5 bases). This CDR3 comprises 16 residues. CDR1 and CDR2 (germline): MNHEY, SMNVEV (reference sequence). The V gene lost 8 bases and the J gene lost 0 bases, with 17 bases spanning the gap. The CDR3 sequence is CASRLRGDGSNQPQHF. CDR3 bases: TGTGCCAGCCGTCTCCGGGGGGACGGTAGCAATCAGCCCCAGCATTTT.

The V gene is TRBV6-5, the J gene TRBJ2-5, with a tentative D call TRBD1 (6 bases). Trimming shortened V by 6 bases and J by 0 bases, and 8 bases separated the two germline ends. Germline CDR1 is MNHEY and CDR2 is SVGAGI. The CDR3 has 13 amino acids. The CDR3 coding sequence is TGTGCCAGCAGCCGGGACAACCAAGAGACCCAGTACTTC. This encodes CASSRDNQETQYF.

The chain employs TRBV5-1 and TRBJ1-1, with 7 nucleotides matching TRBD1. Germline assignment: CDR1 SGHRS and CDR2 YFSETQ. CDR3 length: 16 amino acids. V dropped 1 base and J dropped 3; count of bases not matched to a gene: 9. The CDR3 spells CASSLRQGLVDTEAFF. CDR3 nucleotides: TGCGCCAGCAGCTTGAGACAGGGATTGGTGGACACTGAAGCTTTCTTT.

The chain has TRBV6-6 and TRBJ1-6; D remains ambiguous. The CDR3 length is 14 residues. Trimming shortened V by 3 bases and J by 7 bases, and 10 bases separated the two germline ends. Per germline, CDR1 MNHNY and CDR2 SVGAGI (reference sequence). CDR3 DNA sequence: TGTGCCAGCAGTTATACGGAGACCAATTCACCCCTCCACTTT. It encodes CASSYTETNSPLHF.

J is TRBJ2-3 and V is TRBV18; D unclear. Germline V lookup: CDR1 KGHSH, CDR2 LQKENI. This CDR3 comprises 17 residues. V dropped 1 base and J dropped 1 base, with 15 bases sitting between them. Here the CDR3 DNA reads TGTGCCAGCTCACCACGACCTACCCTAATCGGCACAGATACGCAGTATTTT. It is translated as CASSPRPTLIGTDTQYF.

This clone was observed once. This chain uses TRBV19 with TRBJ2-3, with TRBD2 identical over 7 bases. CDR3 length equals 15 residues. V lost 6 bases to trimming and J lost 3 bases; unmatched junction nucleotides: 9. Germline-derived CDR1 and CDR2 are LNHDA and SQIVND (reference sequence). DNA for the CDR3: TGTGCCAGTAGGGGCCGTGGGGGAGGGACAGATACGCAGTATTTT. Translation gives CASRGRGGGTDTQYF.

This clone appeared a single time. The V gene is TRBV7-8, the J gene TRBJ2-5; possible D gene TRBD2, 6 bases. This CDR3 has 16 amino acids. Trimming cost V 5 bases and J 5 bases, with 21 bases left between them. Germline V CDR1 and CDR2: SGHVS, FQNEAQ. This CDR3 is CASSLLAVGGWETQYF. In DNA form, the CDR3 reads TGTGCCAGCAGCCTACTCGCAGTGGGGGGATGGGAGACCCAGTACTTC.

The CDR3 nucleotides are TGTGCCAGCAGCGCGGGACAGGGAATTTACAATGAGCAGTTCTTC. Translation gives CASSAGQGIYNEQFF. The genes are TRBV7-2 and TRBJ2-1, with 9 bases fitting TRBD1. Germline values: CDR1 SGHTA, CDR2 FQGNSA. V was pared by 5 bases and J by 4 bases, with 6 bases of the junction left unmatched. The CDR3 extends over 15 amino acids.

This clone was found once. In DNA, the CDR3 is TGTGCCAGCAGCCTAGGGGGCCCGAACACTGAAGCTTTCTTT. Protein sequence: CASSLGGPNTEAFF. J is TRBJ1-1 and V is TRBV4-2; 7 bases agree with TRBD1. Germline lookup yields CDR1 LGHNA and CDR2 YNFKEQ. The CDR3 has 14 amino acids. J lost 1 base, V lost 4 bases, and 3 bases had no gene match.

J is TRBJ1-6 and V is TRBV6-5, with a possible D match to TRBD1 (6 bases). There are 16 residues in the CDR3. Looked up from germline, CDR1 is MNHEY and CDR2 is SVGAGI. Trimming cost V 0 bases and J 7 bases, with 13 bases left between them. The CDR3 sequence: CASSYSVDRRNSPLHF. DNA for the CDR3: TGTGCCAGCAGTTACTCGGTGGACAGAAGGAATTCACCCCTCCACTTT.

This clone appeared once. The chain has TRBV6-4 and TRBJ1-1; no reliable D call. Per germline, CDR1 MRHNA and CDR2 SNTAGT. This CDR3 contains 9 residues. V shed 6 bases and J shed 8 bases, with 4 bases lying between them. CDR3 in DNA: TGTGCCAGCAGGGTCGAAGCTTTCTTT. Protein: CASRVEAFF.

V and J are TRBV7-9 and TRBJ1-5; the D gene is possibly TRBD1 (6 bases). The V end was cut by 8 bases, the J end by 7 bases, with 12 bases between. CDR3 size: 12 residues. The germline CDR1 and CDR2 sequences are SEHNR and FQNEAQ (reference sequence). The CDR3, as DNA: TGTGCCAGCGGGCGAGGGGGGCAGCCCCAGCATTTT. Translating it yields CASGRGGQPQHF.

The chain carries TRBV6-5 and TRBJ1-1; TRBD1 is a possible D gene (6 bases). Germline assignment: CDR1 MNHEY and CDR2 SVGAGI. V lost 2 bases and J lost 3, with 16 bases in between. The CDR3 consists of 16 residues. The CDR3 is CASSYEGQLGDTEAFF. The DNA for the CDR3 is TGTGCCAGCAGTTACGAGGGACAATTAGGTGACACTGAAGCTTTCTTT.

This chain connects TRBV19 to TRBJ2-1; a possible D gene is TRBD2 (5 bases). The germline CDR1 and CDR2 sequences are LNHDA and SQIVND (reference sequence). The CDR3 is 14 amino acids. V lost 7 bases and J lost 5, with 15 bases in between. In nucleotides, the CDR3 is TGTGCCAGTATGAGGAGAACTAGGGACAATGAGCAGTTCTTC. It is translated as CASMRRTRDNEQFF. Variable domain in full (rest from reference TRBV19 and TRBJ2-1): DGGITQSPKYLFRKEGQNVTLSCEQNLNHDAMYWYRQDPGQGLRLIYYSQIVNDFQKGDIAEGYSVSREKKESFPLTVTSAQKNPTAFYLCASMRRTRDNEQFFGPGTRLTVL.

The chain has TRBV10-3 and TRBJ2-7; the match to TRBD2 covers 7 bases. After removal of 6 bases from V and 2 bases from J, the junction contained 4 bases not matched to a gene. The CDR3 sequence is 13 residues long. The germline V gene has CDR1 ENHRY and CDR2 SYGVKD. CDR3 sequence reads: CAIRMGGAYEQYF. DNA for the CDR3: TGTGCCATCAGAATGGGGGGGGCCTACGAGCAGTACTTC.

The chain joins TRBV29-1 to TRBJ1-1; D is possibly TRBD1 (5 bases). Between the trimmed V and J ends, which lost 3 bases and 5 bases, there was a span of 7 bases. CDR1 SQVTM and CDR2 ANQGSEA come from the germline V gene. The CDR3 consists of 11 residues. CDR3 loop: CSVDGGTEAFF. CDR3 nucleotides: TGCAGCGTTGACGGGGGGACTGAAGCTTTCTTT.

The chain employs TRBV19 and TRBJ1-5, with a weak D call TRBD1 (5 bases). The germline V and J ends were trimmed by 6 bases and 6 bases, with 15 bases remaining between them. The germline gives CDR1 LNHDA, CDR2 SQIVND (reference sequence). This CDR3 contains 14 residues. CDR3 loop: CASSRDGGGQPQHF. CDR3 DNA: TGTGCCAGTAGCCGAGACGGGGGTGGTCAGCCCCAGCATTTT.

V usage is TRBV12-5 and J usage is TRBJ1-6; 7 bases are shared with TRBD1. Germline loops: CDR1 LGHNT, CDR2 FRNRAP. Germline trimming cut 6 bases from V and 7 bases from J; bases unmatched to any gene: 9. The CDR3 length is 15 residues. CDR3 sequence: CASGDRQGPNSPLHF. The CDR3 nucleotides are TGTGCTAGTGGCGACCGACAGGGCCCAAATTCACCCCTCCACTTT.

CDR3 in DNA: TGTGCCAGCAGCCAAAGACAGGGCCGAGATTCACCCCTCCACTTT. Encoded protein: CASSQRQGRDSPLHF. This sequence joins TRBV6-5 and TRBJ1-6, with 7 bases identical to TRBD1. V was clipped by 6 bases and J by 8 bases; unmatched bases: 10. This CDR3 region has 15 residues. Per germline, CDR1 MNHEY and CDR2 SVGAGI.

V and J are TRBV6-6 and TRBJ2-2; TRBD1 matches 10 bases. Per the germline V gene, CDR1 is MNHNY and CDR2 is SVGAGI (reference sequence). This CDR3 comprises 15 residues. The V gene end was trimmed by 5 bases and the J gene end by 7 bases; junction bases not matched to a gene: 7. The CDR3 here is CASSPGQGPGGELFF. CDR3 bases: TGTGCCAGCAGTCCGGGACAGGGGCCGGGCGGGGAGCTGTTTTTT.

This rearrangement joins TRBV28 to TRBJ2-1; D is perhaps TRBD1 (6 bases). The V and J ends lost 6 bases and 1 base respectively, with 22 bases between them. This CDR3 is 18 amino acids long. The V gene's germline CDR1 is MDHEN and CDR2 SYDVKM. CDR3 protein: CASRPSPRQDPSYNEQFF. The CDR3 nucleotides read TGTGCCAGCAGACCCTCCCCCCGACAGGACCCTTCCTACAATGAGCAGTTCTTC.

This clone was counted a few times. Distinct nucleotide sequences in the sample also encode this CDR3. This chain joins TRBV6-5 and TRBJ1-2; D might be TRBD1 (6 bases). CDR1 and CDR2 from the germline V gene are MNHEY and SVGAGI. The CDR3 has 14 amino acids. Trimming removed 3 bases at V and 0 bases at J, with 8 bases between. The CDR3, as DNA: TGTGCCAGCAGTTATAGGGGGACTAACTATGGCTACACCTTC. Translation: CASSYRGTNYGYTF.

The chain uses TRBV6-1 and TRBJ2-5; D is possibly TRBD2 (5 bases). This CDR3 is 14 amino acids long. Germline V gene data show CDR1 as MNHNS and CDR2 as SASEGT. Trimming took off 1 base at V and 7 bases at J, with 13 bases between the two ends. CDR3 region: CASSEVGRPWTQYF. The CDR3, as DNA: TGTGCCAGCAGTGAAGTTGGGAGACCGTGGACCCAGTACTTC.

This clone has only a few counts. The rearrangement links TRBV18 to TRBJ2-2; 7 positions agree with TRBD1. Germline trimming cut 2 bases from V and 4 bases from J; bases unmatched to any gene: 7. Germline V gives CDR1 KGHSH, CDR2 LQKENI. The CDR3 extends over 16 amino acids. The CDR3 DNA reads as TGTGCCAGCTCACCAAACAGGGGAGTGGGCACCGGGGAGCTGTTTTTT. This sequence encodes CASSPNRGVGTGELFF.

The CDR3 region is CASSLRTQSGEQFF. The DNA of the CDR3 is TGTGCCAGCAGCCTTAGGACTCAATCGGGTGAGCAGTTCTTC. This chain connects TRBV2 to TRBJ2-1, with D maybe TRBD2 (5 bases). There are 14 residues in the CDR3. V was shortened by 6 bases and J by 9 bases, with 18 bases between the two germline ends. The V gene's germline CDR1 is SNHLY and CDR2 FYNNEI.